Presented here are 3 T cell receptor beta chains from one specimen sequenced in a study of shared clonotypes between healthy human individuals. Terminally differentiated effector memory CD45RA+ cells were left out of the naive CD8 fraction, which was CD45RO-negative and positively selected for CCR7. TCRdb's copy holds only in-frame clones and misses some; the assay was immunoSEQ multiplex PCR. The sample consists of around 2,100,000 clones, roughly 94% of them appearing once. Source material: naive CD8+ T cells sorted from blood. The source is a man aged 18 to 30 in good health.

The rearrangement joins TRBV7-9 to TRBJ2-5; D remains ambiguous. V was pared by 5 bases and J by 0 bases, with 1 base between. This CDR3 has 11 amino acids. The germline V gene has CDR1 SEHNR and CDR2 FQNEAQ (reference sequence). The DNA of the CDR3 is TGTGCCAGCAGCGACCAAGAGACCCAGTACTTC. This sequence encodes CASSDQETQYF. Filled out from reference TRBV7-9 and TRBJ2-5, the complete variable domain reads DTGVSQNPRHKITKRGQNVTFRCDPISEHNRLYWYRQTLGQGPEFLTYFQNEAQLEKSRLLSDRFSAERPKGSFSTLEIQRTEQGDSAMYLCASSDQETQYFGPGTRLLVL.

J is TRBJ2-1 and V is TRBV6-1; 10 nucleotides match TRBD2. Germline V gene lookup returns CDR1 MNHNS and CDR2 SASEGT. V shed 6 bases and J 5 bases; nucleotides not matched to a gene: 7. The CDR3 sequence is 15 residues long. CDR3 residues: CASRPIAGGHNEQFF. The CDR3 DNA reads as TGTGCCAGCAGACCTATAGCGGGAGGTCACAATGAGCAGTTCTTC.

The chain is built from TRBV6-5 and TRBJ1-1; D ambiguous. Germline CDR1 and CDR2: MNHEY and SVGAGI. The CDR3 is 11 residues long. V was clipped by 6 bases and J by 6 bases, with 8 bases between them. The CDR3 loop reads CASRVGPEAFF. CDR3 nucleotide sequence: TGTGCCAGCAGGGTTGGGCCTGAAGCTTTCTTT.